Shown below are 25 T cell receptor beta chains from a single sample sequenced in a study of regulatory dendritic cells for organ transplantation. Sorted subsets were CFSE-labeled and cultured around five days with allogeneic dendritic cells. Generated by immunoSEQ multiplex PCR, the TCRdb table keeps only in-frame clones and is missing some. The repertoire consists of 9,500 to 11,000 clones, with about 75% occurring once and the leading ten covering over 2%. The antigens of these receptors remain unknown. Specimen: memory CD4+ T cells from blood cultured with regulatory dendritic cells. Indicated subset: CD45RO+ memory T cells. The receptor source for this set is a human donor in good health.

The rearrangement links TRBV11-3 to TRBJ2-3, with D possibly matching TRBD2 (7 bases). Germline V gives CDR1 SGHNT, CDR2 YENEEA. There are 16 residues in the CDR3. V lost 5 bases to trimming and J lost 0 bases, with 15 bases between them. CDR3 sequence (DNA): TGTGCCAGCAGCCTCTCCGGCGGGGGCAGCACAGATACGCAGTATTTT. This sequence encodes CASSLSGGGSTDTQYF. Full variable domain (remainder filled in from reference TRBV11-3 and TRBJ2-3): EAGVVQSPRYKIIEKKQPVAFWCNPISGHNTLYWYLQNLGQGPELLIRYENEEAVDDSQLPKDRFSAERLKGVDSTLKIQPAELGDSAVYLCASSLSGGGSTDTQYFGPGTRLTVL.

This chain connects TRBV27 to TRBJ2-7; 8 bases agree with TRBD1. The V and J ends lost 6 bases and 4 bases, in that order; junction bases with no gene match: 11. Germline assignment: CDR1 MNHEY and CDR2 SMNVEV (reference sequence). This CDR3 is built from 15 residues. The CDR3 loop reads CASRLTYRGTYEQYF. As DNA, the CDR3 is TGTGCCAGCAGACTCACCTACAGGGGGACTTACGAGCAGTACTTC.

V is TRBV5-6 and J is TRBJ1-2; D unresolved. Germline values: CDR1 SGHDT, CDR2 YYEEEE. The CDR3 covers 13 residues. V was trimmed by 0 bases and J by 8 bases, leaving 11 bases between them. As DNA, the CDR3 is TGTGCCAGCAGCTTGGGGTTAACGGGAGGCTACACCTTC. It is translated as CASSLGLTGGYTF.

This clone has more than one count but fewer than ten. This chain uses TRBV29-1 with TRBJ1-1; D is unclear. Germline V gives CDR1 SQVTM, CDR2 ANQGSEA. The V end was cut by 4 bases, the J end by 7 bases, with 7 bases between. This CDR3 region has 10 residues. CDR3 amino acids: CSVVYIEAFF. The CDR3, as DNA: TGCAGCGTTGTCTATATTGAAGCTTTCTTT.

This clone was seen a single time. This chain connects TRBV4-3 to TRBJ1-2; 10 bases align to TRBD1. The CDR3 has 16 residues. V trimming: 4 bases; J trimming: 5 bases; junction bases outside the gene matches: 10. CDR1 and CDR2 (germline): LGHNA, YSLEER. The CDR3 here is CASSLTGGQGRYGYTF. Written as DNA, the CDR3 is TGCGCCAGCAGCCTGACGGGGGGACAGGGGAGATATGGCTACACCTTC.

This chain uses TRBV9 with TRBJ2-7; D might be TRBD1 (6 bases). The ends were cut back, 0 bases at V and 3 bases at J, with 10 bases in the middle. The CDR3 totals 14 residues. Germline V gives CDR1 SGDLS, CDR2 YYNGEE. The CDR3 region is CASSVGTAYYEQYF. In DNA, the CDR3 is TGTGCCAGCAGCGTAGGGACAGCCTACTACGAGCAGTACTTC.

The rearrangement links TRBV11-2 to TRBJ2-5; D is unclear. This CDR3 contains 15 residues. V was shortened by 5 bases and J by 2 bases, with 15 bases between the two germline ends. Germline lookup yields CDR1 SGHAT and CDR2 FQNNGV. In nucleotides, the CDR3 is TGTGCCAGCAGCCAGATTAACACAGAACAAGAGACCCAGTACTTC. This sequence encodes CASSQINTEQETQYF.

The chain carries TRBV27 and TRBJ2-5, with a weak D call TRBD1 (7 bases). The CDR3 has 16 amino acids. V lost 4 bases, J lost 7 bases, and 22 bases lay in between. Germline V lookup: CDR1 MNHEY, CDR2 SMNVEV (reference sequence). CDR3 sequence: CASSSPGGGGVGTQYF. The CDR3, as DNA: TGTGCCAGCAGTTCCCCAGGGGGTGGCGGGGTCGGGACCCAGTACTTC.

The J gene is TRBJ2-7, the V gene TRBV2, with TRBD1 matching over 9 bases. Germline V gene sequence: CDR1 SNHLY, CDR2 FYNNEI. This CDR3 is built from 15 residues. V lost 7 bases to trimming and J lost 3 bases; unmatched junction nucleotides: 10. CDR3 sequence reads: CASTLGQGSFYEQYF. The CDR3 DNA sequence: TGTGCCAGCACCCTGGGACAGGGATCTTTCTACGAGCAGTACTTC.

The sample holds one count of this clone. V gene TRBV29-1 combines with J gene TRBJ1-2; 8 bases map to TRBD1. V lost 1 base, J lost 2 bases, and 3 bases stayed unmatched. Germline CDR1 is SQVTM and CDR2 is ANQGSEA. The CDR3 consists of 14 residues. CDR3 coding DNA: TGCAGCGTTGAAGTCCGACAGGGGAACTATGGCTACACCTTC. Residues: CSVEVRQGNYGYTF.

The chain couples TRBV4-3 to TRBJ1-2; 8 bases fit TRBD1. Looked up from germline, CDR1 is LGHNA and CDR2 is YSLEER. The CDR3 loop spans 16 amino acids. Trimming at V came to 6 bases and at J to 6 bases, leaving 15 bases not matched to a gene. In DNA, the CDR3 is TGCGCCAGCAGTAAGGGTCCAGCAAACAGGGGGGATGGCTACACCTTC. Amino acid sequence: CASSKGPANRGDGYTF.

The genes are TRBV11-3 and TRBJ2-3; D is possibly TRBD1 (5 bases). The CDR3 has 14 residues. Trimming took off 5 bases at V and 6 bases at J, with 15 bases between the two ends. Germline V gene sequence: CDR1 SGHNT, CDR2 YENEEA. The CDR3 region is CASSLGAFSDTQYF. Written as DNA, the CDR3 is TGTGCCAGCAGCCTTGGGGCCTTTAGCGATACGCAGTATTTT.

This clone was detected only a few times. V and J are TRBV11-2 and TRBJ1-6; 9 bases line up with TRBD1. CDR3 length equals 14 residues. Unmatched junction bases numbered 6, after V lost 6 bases and J lost 9 bases. Per the germline V gene, CDR1 is SGHAT and CDR2 is FQNNGV. This CDR3 reads CASRGQGKGSPLHF. The CDR3, as DNA: TGTGCCAGCAGAGGACAGGGGAAAGGTTCACCCCTCCACTTT.

This clone was recorded a few times. The chain has TRBV7-2 and TRBJ1-2; D gene unclear. This CDR3 is 14 amino acids long. The V end was cut by 2 bases, the J end by 0 bases, with 7 bases between. Per germline, CDR1 SGHTA and CDR2 FQGNSA. The CDR3 region is CASSLWQSNYGYTF. The CDR3 DNA sequence: TGTGCCAGCAGCTTATGGCAATCTAACTATGGCTACACCTTC. The full variable domain, in which reference TRBV7-2 and TRBJ1-2 provide the parts outside the CDR3, is GAGVSQSPSNKVTEKGKDVELRCDPISGHTALYWYRQSLGQGLEFLIYFQGNSAPDKSGLPSDRFSAERTGGSVSTLTIQRTQQEDSAVYLCASSLWQSNYGYTFGSGTRLTVV.

This clone was seen more than once but under ten times. The chain is built from TRBV7-2 and TRBJ2-3, with D possibly being TRBD2 (6 bases). V shed 5 bases and J shed 6 bases, with 9 bases lying between them. The CDR3 is made up of 12 amino acids. Germline CDR1 is SGHTA and CDR2 is FQGNSA. CDR3 sequence reads: CASSISGDTQYF. In DNA, the CDR3 is TGTGCCAGCAGCATTAGCGGCGATACGCAGTATTTT.

The gene calls are TRBV6-5 and TRBJ1-1; D possibly corresponds to TRBD1 (6 bases). The CDR3 sequence is 14 residues long. V was cut by 5 bases and J by 1 base, with 11 bases left in between. The germline V gene encodes CDR1 MNHEY and CDR2 SVGAGI. The CDR3 protein is CASSQGGPNTEAFF. The CDR3 DNA reads as TGTGCCAGCAGTCAAGGGGGACCGAACACTGAAGCTTTCTTT.

The genes are TRBV18 and TRBJ2-1; 11 nucleotides match TRBD2. Germline V gene lookup returns CDR1 KGHSH and CDR2 LQKENI. The CDR3 extends over 15 amino acids. The J segment lost 3 bases and the V segment lost 6 bases, leaving 4 bases of the junction unmatched. CDR3 in amino acids: CASSQTSGGYNEQFF. The CDR3 bases are TGTGCCAGCTCTCAAACTAGCGGGGGCTACAATGAGCAGTTCTTC.

This rearrangement joins TRBV6-4 to TRBJ2-7; D gene ambiguous. Germline CDR1 MRHNA, CDR2 SNTAGT. The CDR3 is 14 amino acids. V dropped 5 bases and J dropped 0 bases, with 11 bases sitting between them. In nucleotides, the CDR3 is TGTGCCAGCAGTTATTCCCAGGCCTCCTACGAGCAGTACTTC. Its translation is CASSYSQASYEQYF.

The genes are TRBV7-9 and TRBJ1-2; 7 bases agree with TRBD1. The CDR3 covers 16 residues. After removal of 4 bases from V and 2 bases from J, the junction contained 10 bases not matched to a gene. CDR1 is SEHNR, CDR2 FQNEAQ, per germline (reference sequence). The CDR3: CASSSGGQRKNYGYTF. The CDR3 DNA reads as TGTGCCAGCAGCTCCGGGGGACAGAGGAAAAACTATGGCTACACCTTC.

This sequence joins TRBV5-5 and TRBJ2-7; the D gene is possibly TRBD2 (7 bases). This CDR3 comprises 15 residues. Trimming cost V 4 bases and J 2 bases, with 16 bases left between them. Germline V gene data show CDR1 as SGHKS and CDR2 as YYEKEE (reference sequence). CDR3 bases: TGTGCCAGCAGCGCCTCCGGGGGGCGCGCCTACGAGCAGTACTTC. This sequence encodes CASSASGGRAYEQYF. The full variable domain, in which reference TRBV5-5 and TRBJ2-7 provide the parts outside the CDR3, is DAGVTQSPTHLIKTRGQQVTLRCSPISGHKSVSWYQQVLGQGPQFIFQYYEKEERGRGNFPDRFSARQFPNYSSELNVNALLLGDSALYLCASSASGGRAYEQYFGPGTRLTVT.

The chain combines TRBV27 with TRBJ1-4; D is ambiguous. Trimming removed 8 bases at V and 2 bases at J, with 12 bases between. Germline values: CDR1 MNHEY, CDR2 SMNVEV (reference sequence). This CDR3 comprises 14 residues. CDR3 residues: CASRPIDTNEKLFF. CDR3 nucleotides: TGTGCCAGCCGTCCAATAGATACTAATGAAAAACTGTTTTTT.

V gene TRBV7-2 combines with J gene TRBJ2-1; TRBD2 matches 14 bases. V lost 0 bases to trimming and J lost 7 bases; unmatched junction nucleotides: 5. Looked up from germline, CDR1 is SGHTA and CDR2 is FQGNSA. There are 17 residues in the CDR3. CDR3 sequence reads: CASSLALTSGGANEQFF. The CDR3 region has the DNA TGTGCCAGCAGCTTAGCCCTGACTAGCGGGGGGGCGAATGAGCAGTTCTTC.

This clone has a handful of counts. The chain recombines TRBV4-1 with TRBJ2-7; no definite D call. Per the germline V gene, CDR1 is MGHRA and CDR2 is YSYEKL. This CDR3 is built from 15 residues. Trimming cost V 4 bases and J 0 bases, with 13 bases left between them. The CDR3 nucleotides read TGCGCCAGCAGCCGCAGTGCCTCCAGCTCCTACGAGCAGTACTTC. Translation: CASSRSASSSYEQYF.

In this sample, this clone turned up once. The chain recombines TRBV18 with TRBJ1-5; D remains ambiguous. The CDR3 runs 14 residues. CDR1 and CDR2 from the germline V gene are KGHSH and LQKENI. V lost 1 base and J lost 4, with 8 bases in between. Here the CDR3 DNA reads TGTGCCAGCTCACCACGGGCAGCTAATCAGCCCCAGCATTTT. Translated, it gives CASSPRAANQPQHF.

The sample holds one count of this clone. This chain joins TRBV18 and TRBJ2-2, with 8 bases lining up with TRBD1. V was pared by 0 bases and J by 1 base, with 4 bases of the junction left unmatched. This CDR3 has 17 residues. Germline values: CDR1 KGHSH, CDR2 LQKENI. This chain's CDR3 is CASSPPVGQGNTGELFF. CDR3 nucleotides: TGTGCCAGCTCACCACCCGTCGGACAGGGGAACACCGGGGAGCTGTTTTTT.